A single sample gave rise to the 22 T cell receptor beta chains below, sequenced in a study of response to subunit inactivated influenza vaccine. TCRdb re-analysed the RT-PCR reads in MiXCR, keeping a single row per CDR3 protein. The sample carries 710,000 or so distinct CDR3 sequences, 15% to 19% recorded once. Source: PBMCs from blood, taken approximately 13 days after vaccination. The source of these receptors is a man aged 50 to 59 who received an inactivated influenza vaccine.

V and J are TRBV6-1 and TRBJ2-1, with 7 bases lining up with TRBD2. J was trimmed by 5 bases and V by 6 bases; bases with no gene match: 7. The CDR3 sequence is 14 residues long. Germline values: CDR1 MNHNS, CDR2 SASEGT. The CDR3 DNA reads TGTGCCAGCAGACAGCGGGGCCCCCACAATGAGCAGTTCTTC. Encoded protein: CASRQRGPHNEQFF.

This clonotype came up a few times. This chain links TRBV5-1 with TRBJ2-1; 13 bases agree with TRBD2. This CDR3 comprises 16 residues. The germline V gene encodes CDR1 SGHRS and CDR2 YFSETQ. The trim removed 6 bases at V and 9 bases at J, leaving 12 bases unmatched. The CDR3 region has the DNA TGCGCCAGCACCAATGGAGGGACTAGCGGGATTAGTGAGCAGTTCTTC. Its translation: CASTNGGTSGISEQFF. The full variable domain, with the rest looked up from reference TRBV5-1 and TRBJ2-1, is KAGVTQTPRYLIKTRGQQVTLSCSPISGHRSVSWYQQTPGQGLQFLFEYFSETQRNKGNFPGRFSGRQFSNSRSEMNVSTLELGDSALYLCASTNGGTSGISEQFFGPGTRLTVL.

This rearrangement joins TRBV5-6 to TRBJ2-5, with D perhaps TRBD1 (5 bases). Trimming took 2 bases from V and 5 from J, leaving 13 bases between them. The CDR3 contains 14 residues. Germline V gives CDR1 SGHDT, CDR2 YYEEEE. In nucleotides, the CDR3 is TGTGCCAGCAGCTTCGTACAGGAGAAGGAGACCCAGTACTTC. It specifies CASSFVQEKETQYF. Filled out from reference TRBV5-6 and TRBJ2-5, the complete variable domain reads DAGVTQSPTHLIKTRGQQVTLRCSPKSGHDTVSWYQQALGQGPQFIFQYYEEEERQRGNFPDRFSGHQFPNYSSELNVNALLLGDSALYLCASSFVQEKETQYFGPGTRLLVL.

Comment on this clonotype: A junction end diverges from the germline sequence, so it may reflect a read error. The chain joins TRBV20-1 to TRBJ2-3; D remains ambiguous. This CDR3 contains 16 residues. Germline CDR1 reads DFQATT; CDR2 reads SNEGSKA (reference sequence). The CDR3 loop reads CCARDGLRYSTDTQYF. In DNA, the CDR3 is TGCTGTGCTAGAGATGGGTTACGGTACAGCACAGATACGCAGTATTTT.

This clonotype was counted between two and nine times. The V gene is TRBV5-1, the J gene TRBJ1-1, with 7 nucleotides matching TRBD1. Germline CDR1 reads SGHRS; CDR2 reads YFSETQ. V lost 0 bases, J lost 0 bases, and 8 bases stayed unmatched. This CDR3 spans 17 amino acids. The CDR3 DNA reads as TGCGCCAGCAGCTTGGGTGGAGGGGGCGGGTTGAACACTGAAGCTTTCTTT. Translated, it gives CASSLGGGGGLNTEAFF.

This clonotype was picked up a small number of times. The J gene is TRBJ2-3, the V gene TRBV20-1, with 11 bases identical to TRBD2. Germline V gene sequence: CDR1 DFQATT, CDR2 SNEGSKA (reference sequence). V gave up 2 bases and J gave up 7 bases; unmatched junction bases: 8. This CDR3 has 15 amino acids. For the CDR3, the DNA is TGCAGTGCTAGAAAACCGGGACTAGCGGCCCATACGCAGTATTTT. Its translation: CSARKPGLAAHTQYF.

CDR3 DNA: TGTGCCCTCAGTACTCATGTGTGGGACAGTAGCTCTGGGGCCAACGTCCTGACTTTC. Its translation: CALSTHVWDSSSGANVLTF. This chain uses TRBV12-3 or TRBV12-4 with TRBJ2-6; TRBD1 matches 7 bases. The CDR3 consists of 19 residues. The J segment lost 0 bases and the V segment lost 11 bases, leaving 19 bases of the junction unmatched.

In its sample, this clonotype was seen a few times. V usage is TRBV10-3 and J usage is TRBJ2-5; D possibly corresponds to TRBD2 (6 bases). Germline values: CDR1 ENHRY, CDR2 SYGVKD. The CDR3 runs to 13 residues. Trimming took 2 bases from V and 5 from J, leaving 9 bases between them. The chain's CDR3 is CAISEGGRETQYF. DNA for the CDR3: TGTGCCATCAGTGAGGGAGGGAGGGAGACCCAGTACTTC.

The rearrangement joins TRBV10-3 to TRBJ2-5; D is possibly TRBD2 (6 bases). There are 14 residues in the CDR3. V was cut by 10 bases and J by 2 bases, with 17 bases left in between. CDR1 is ENHRY, CDR2 SYGVKD, per germline. This chain's CDR3 is CATAGGSGQETQYF. The CDR3 DNA reads TGTGCCACAGCCGGGGGTAGCGGACAAGAGACCCAGTACTTC.

This clonotype has a handful of counts. The rearrangement links TRBV7-9 to TRBJ2-3; maybe TRBD2 (6 bases). The CDR3 has 17 amino acids. In germline, CDR1 is SEHNR, CDR2 FQNEAQ (reference sequence). V shed 2 bases and J shed 1 base, with 16 bases lying between them. The CDR3 here is CASSLSWGGGGTDTQYF. DNA for the CDR3: TGTGCCAGCAGCTTATCCTGGGGAGGTGGAGGCACAGATACGCAGTATTTT.

This clonotype has ten or more counts. The J gene is TRBJ1-1, the V gene TRBV11-2; D possibly corresponds to TRBD1 (6 bases). The CDR3 runs 14 residues. CDR1 is SGHAT, CDR2 FQNNGV, per germline. With 2 bases removed from V and 1 base from J, the gap between germline ends came to 8 bases. The CDR3 spells CASSLQGSNTEAFF. DNA of the CDR3: TGTGCCAGCAGCTTACAGGGGTCGAACACTGAAGCTTTCTTT.

This chain connects TRBV24-1 to TRBJ2-1; the D gene could be TRBD1 or TRBD2 (6 bases each). V lost 5 bases to trimming and J lost 5 bases, with 15 bases between them. The CDR3 spans 15 residues. CDR1 KGHDR and CDR2 SFDVKD come from the germline V gene. In nucleotides, the CDR3 is TGTGCCACCAGTGCCTCCGGGGGCTACCACAATGAGCAGTTCTTC. Its translation: CATSASGGYHNEQFF.

This clonotype was recorded a few times. V and J are TRBV14 and TRBJ1-6; unclear D gene. The CDR3 contains 17 residues. The germline CDR1 and CDR2 sequences are SGHDN and FVKESK. Between the trimmed V and J ends, which lost 2 bases and 7 bases, there was a span of 18 bases. CDR3 in DNA: TGTGCCAGCAGCCAAAACTCAAAACAGCGGGCGAATTCACCCCTCCACTTT. Translation gives CASSQNSKQRANSPLHF.

This clonotype was counted a few times. This chain links TRBV12-3 or TRBV12-4 with TRBJ2-7; tentative D call: TRBD1 (5 bases). The CDR3 is 13 amino acids. V gave up 2 bases and J gave up 2 bases, with 7 bases separating them. CDR3 protein: CASSLIGAYEQYF. The CDR3 DNA reads as TGTGCCAGCAGTTTAATAGGGGCCTACGAGCAGTACTTC.

This clonotype appeared a few times. The J gene is TRBJ2-7, the V gene TRBV6-2 or TRBV6-3, with D possibly TRBD2 on 6 matching bases. Germline CDR1 is MNHEY and CDR2 is SVGEGT. The CDR3 contains 14 residues. V was cut by 1 base and J by 2 bases, with 9 bases left in between. The CDR3 DNA is TGTGCCAGCAGTTACTTTAGCGGCACCTACGAGCAGTACTTC. It specifies CASSYFSGTYEQYF.

This clonotype was seen many times. The chain is built from TRBV5-1 and TRBJ1-4, with D tentatively TRBD1 (6 bases). Trimming pared 1 base from V and 6 bases from J, leaving 16 bases between. The germline V gene encodes CDR1 SGHRS and CDR2 YFSETQ. The CDR3 is 16 residues long. The CDR3 loop is CASSLLGTGRDEKLFF. The CDR3 DNA is TGCGCCAGCAGCTTGCTTGGAACAGGGAGGGATGAAAAACTGTTTTTT.

This clonotype was seen only a few times. The genes are TRBV6-2 or TRBV6-3 and TRBJ2-7; D not resolved. Germline V gene sequence: CDR1 MNHEY, CDR2 SVGEGT. This CDR3 has 13 residues. Trimming left V 4 bases short and J 6 bases short, with 13 bases between. CDR3: CASSWRREPEQYF. In DNA, the CDR3 is TGTGCCAGCAGTTGGAGACGTGAACCCGAGCAGTACTTC.

The rearrangement links TRBV20-1 to TRBJ1-1; no definite D call. Trimming pared 0 bases from V and 6 bases from J, leaving 8 bases between. The V gene's germline CDR1 is DFQATT and CDR2 SNEGSKA (reference sequence). CDR3 length: 12 amino acids. In DNA, the CDR3 is TGCAGTGCTAGAGATTTAGGCCCTGAAGCTTTCTTT. Its protein is CSARDLGPEAFF.

There are a few counts of this clonotype. The rearrangement joins TRBV20-1 to TRBJ2-1; TRBD2 matches 9 bases. This CDR3 contains 14 residues. With V trimmed by 4 bases and J by 6 bases, 7 bases remained unmatched. Germline loops: CDR1 DFQATT, CDR2 SNEGSKA (reference sequence). CDR3 in amino acids: CSATLAGPVNEQFF. CDR3 sequence (DNA): TGCAGTGCTACGCTAGCGGGGCCTGTCAATGAGCAGTTCTTC.

This clonotype was seen a few times. The chain employs TRBV5-5 and TRBJ2-5, with 8 bases matching TRBD1. V trimming: 4 bases; J trimming: 2 bases; junction bases outside the gene matches: 7. The CDR3 runs 15 residues. Germline CDR1 SGHKS, CDR2 YYEKEE (reference sequence). CDR3 nucleotide sequence: TGTGCCAGCAGCGTAACAGGGGGTGGGCAAGAGACCCAGTACTTC. It translates to CASSVTGGGQETQYF.

The J gene is TRBJ2-2, the V gene TRBV6-6; weak D call: TRBD2 (6 bases). Germline V gene lookup returns CDR1 MNHNY and CDR2 SVGAGI (reference sequence). V gave up 5 bases and J gave up 5 bases, with 9 bases separating them. The CDR3 totals 13 residues. CDR3 in amino acids: CASSAGRTGELFF. CDR3 nucleotides: TGTGCCAGCAGTGCAGGGAGGACCGGGGAGCTGTTTTTT.

This clonotype was counted between two and nine times. V usage is TRBV12-3 or TRBV12-4 and J usage is TRBJ2-1; no firm D call. Trimming pared 5 bases from V and 6 bases from J, leaving 11 bases between. CDR3 size: 13 residues. CDR3 coding DNA: TGTGCCAGCAGTAATGTATTGGTCAATGAGCAGTTCTTC. Protein sequence: CASSNVLVNEQFF.